The source of this TCR beta chain is a study of T cell repertoires in cytomegalovirus infection (dated by TCRdb to between 2017 and 2020). Looking at the study overall: Donor HLA type was relevant to the analysis, because carriage of CMV infection together with the matching HLA type was indicated by public TCR beta signatures.

There are a few counts of this clonotype. Its target antigen remains unknown. No much larger clonotype is one base removed from it; base qualities were not supplied. Findings and caveats that apply to the study as a whole: The ex vivo response was dominated by HLA-C-restricted CMV-specific TCR beta clonotypes, which also provided the single most frequent clonotype in two of eight donors. In both this cohort and an independent cohort of 350 or so donors, the cumulative frequency of public TCR beta family members distinguished carriers of CMV infection plus the relevant HLA type.

The data were produced on an Illumina HiSeq 1500. TCRdb reprocessing: public reads trimmed at Q25 with fastp, clones called with MiXCR, in-frame beta chains kept. Every entry covers one CDR3 protein and lists the most common genes and DNA from its rows. Recorded for this sample are under 800,000 distinct CDR3 sequences; 20% to 25% of them occurred a single time. The ten largest clones add up to 7% to 9% of the sample. V is reduced by 5 bases and J by 6 bases, leaving a spacing of 22 bases between them. CDR1 SGHVS and CDR2 FNYEAQ were looked up in the germline V gene. The CDR3 runs 17 residues from the cysteine to the phenylalanine. The sequence is cut down to CDR3 DNA, 51 bases in frame from base 1.

The origin of this receptor is a human donor in good health (CMV status not recorded). Some clones in this sample may be carry-over from other donors' samples. Sequencing was carried out using CD8+ T cells from PBMCs. The V and J genes are TRBV7-6 and TRBJ2-2, and TRBD2 may be the D gene, going by 5 matching bases. This receptor has the CDR3 CASSPSPSRGRAGELFF. The base sequence is TGTGCCAGCAGCCCTAGTCCGAGCCGGGGTCGGGCCGGGGAGCTGTTTTTT.